Following are 29 T cell receptor beta chains from one sample sequenced in a study of T cells in Graves' hyperthyroidism and ophthalmopathy. RNA transcripts were the template for amplifying TCR beta CDR3 regions. A first-round RT-PCR of the TCR CDR3 used the HTBI primer set. A single record per CDR3 protein comes from TCRdb applying MiXCR to the multiplex PCR reads. The sample holds fewer than 350,000 distinct CDR3 sequences, 21% seen once. The sequencing input was blood. These receptors all come from a woman aged 45-65 years with Graves' hyperthyroidism.

The rearrangement uses TRBV28 and TRBJ2-5; D is unresolved. This CDR3 has 14 residues. Germline loops: CDR1 MDHEN, CDR2 SYDVKM. Trimming pared 6 bases from V and 3 bases from J, leaving 14 bases between. The CDR3 protein is CASSPALIKETQYF. CDR3 nucleotide sequence: TGTGCCAGCAGCCCGGCGCTGATAAAAGAGACCCAGTACTTC. Together with reference TRBV28 and TRBJ2-5, the CDR3 gives the full variable domain: DVKVTQSSRYLVKRTGEKVFLECVQDMDHENMFWYRQDPGLGLRLIYFSYDVKMKEKGDIPEGYSVSREKKERFSLILESASTNQTSMYLCASSPALIKETQYFGPGTRLLVL.

This clonotype was detected a few times. This chain joins TRBV7-9 and TRBJ2-7; D remains ambiguous. This CDR3 region has 13 residues. Trimming left V 5 bases short and J 1 base short, with 9 bases between. Looked up from germline, CDR1 is SEHNR and CDR2 is FQNEAQ (reference sequence). The CDR3 here is CASSQTPSYEQYF. CDR3 DNA sequence: TGTGCCAGCAGCCAAACACCTTCCTACGAGCAGTACTTC.

The gene calls are TRBV6-5 and TRBJ2-1, with 7 bases lining up with TRBD2. Per the germline V gene, CDR1 is MNHEY and CDR2 is SVGAGI. V shed 2 bases and J 5 bases; nucleotides not matched to a gene: 3. The CDR3 has 14 residues. For the CDR3, the DNA is TGTGCCAGCAGTTACGGTACTAGCGACAATGAGCAGTTCTTC. Translated: CASSYGTSDNEQFF.

The chain links TRBV27 to TRBJ1-2; D gene uncertain. Germline CDR1 MNHEY, CDR2 SMNVEV (reference sequence). This CDR3 has 16 residues. V was trimmed by 4 bases and J by 0 bases, leaving 15 bases between them. The CDR3 bases are TGTGCCAGCAGTTCTACAAGCAGACTAGCTAACTATGGCTACACCTTC. Its translation is CASSSTSRLANYGYTF.

This clonotype was seen at least ten times. V is TRBV7-9 and J is TRBJ1-1, with no clear D. The CDR3 is made up of 13 amino acids. The V gene's germline CDR1 is SEHNR and CDR2 FQNEAQ (reference sequence). Trimming shortened V by 2 bases and J by 5 bases, and 9 bases separated the two germline ends. The CDR3 protein is CASSLQRDTEAFF. As DNA, the CDR3 is TGTGCCAGCAGCTTACAGAGAGATACTGAAGCTTTCTTT.

Turning to this clonotype: A junction boundary mismatches the germline segment, possibly from a read error. The rearrangement links TRBV2 to TRBJ2-6; 7 bases fit TRBD1. The V gene's germline CDR1 is SNHLY and CDR2 FYNNEI. This CDR3 is built from 17 residues. The CDR3 reads CASSGQGTLSGANVQTF. CDR3 nucleotide sequence: TGTGCCAGCAGTGGACAGGGTACTCTATCTGGGGCCAACGTCCAGACTTTC.

This clonotype was seen repeatedly, ten times or more. The rearrangement links TRBV11-1 to TRBJ1-1; D not certain. Germline assignment: CDR1 SGHAT and CDR2 FQDESV (reference sequence). The CDR3 has 16 amino acids. The ends were cut back, 3 bases at V and 0 bases at J, with 14 bases in the middle. The CDR3 protein is CASSLWAGDMNTEAFF. Here the CDR3 DNA reads TGTGCCAGCAGCTTGTGGGCAGGAGACATGAACACTGAAGCTTTCTTT.

Comments on this clonotype: This clone may be a read error of a much larger clone one base away. This chain joins TRBV2 and TRBJ2-2, with 7 bases fitting TRBD2. There are 15 residues in the CDR3. Per the germline V gene, CDR1 is SNHLY and CDR2 is FYNNEI. The CDR3: CASSRGLLVPGELFF. The CDR3 DNA reads as TGCGCCAGCAGTCGGGGACTACTAGTTCCCGGGGAGCTGTTTTTT. The full variable domain, its missing parts supplied by reference TRBV2 and TRBJ2-2, is EPEVTQTPSHQVTQMGQEVILRCVPISNHLYFYWYRQILGQKVEFLVSFYNNEISEKSEIFDDQFSVERPDGSNFTLKIRSTKLEDSAMYFCASSRGLLVPGELFFGEGSRLTVL.

This clonotype was seen once. The rearrangement links TRBV10-3 to TRBJ2-7, with D perhaps given as TRBD1 or TRBD2 (5 bases each). In germline, CDR1 is ENHRY, CDR2 SYGVKD. Trimming removed 4 bases at V and 5 bases at J, with 12 bases between. CDR3 length equals 13 residues. CDR3 coding DNA: TGTGCCATCAGTGCGCTCGGGGCCCACGAGCAGTACTTC. Its protein product is CAISALGAHEQYF.

V is TRBV14 and J is TRBJ1-2, with D perhaps TRBD1 (5 bases). Trimming stripped 2 bases from V and 8 bases from J, with 15 bases between. In germline, CDR1 is SGHDN, CDR2 FVKESK. This CDR3 has 14 residues. CDR3 residues: CASSQRGPVGGYTF. CDR3 nucleotide sequence: TGTGCCAGCAGCCAACGGGGCCCTGTGGGGGGCTACACCTTC.

This clonotype was observed at least ten times. The DNA for the CDR3 is TGTGCCAGCAGTGCGGCAGCGGGAGAGTGGAATGAGCAGTTCTTC. This codes for CASSAAAGEWNEQFF. The chain joins TRBV2 to TRBJ2-1, with 8 nucleotides matching TRBD2. V lost 4 bases and J lost 7; bases outside the gene matches: 9. This CDR3 is built from 15 residues. Per the germline V gene, CDR1 is SNHLY and CDR2 is FYNNEI.

This chain joins TRBV2 and TRBJ1-2; 7 nucleotides agree with TRBD1. Germline V lookup: CDR1 SNHLY, CDR2 FYNNEI. V shed 4 bases and J 4 bases; nucleotides not matched to a gene: 3. This CDR3 contains 13 residues. The CDR3 region is CASSGTGVYGYTF. CDR3 nucleotide sequence: TGTGCCAGCAGTGGGACAGGAGTCTATGGCTACACCTTC.

This clonotype was picked up many times. The V call is TRBV6-1, the J call TRBJ1-1; D uncertain. Trimming took off 7 bases at V and 1 base at J, with 16 bases between the two ends. CDR3 size: 15 residues. Germline V gives CDR1 MNHNS, CDR2 SASEGT. The CDR3 protein is CASTKGIPANTEAFF. In DNA form, the CDR3 reads TGTGCCAGCACCAAGGGCATTCCGGCGAACACTGAAGCTTTCTTT.

V gene TRBV12-3 or TRBV12-4 combines with J gene TRBJ1-1, with 8 bases aligning to TRBD1. The V and J ends lost 5 bases and 3 bases, in that order; junction bases with no gene match: 5. The CDR3 runs 14 residues. This chain's CDR3 is CASSPQGADTEAFF. In DNA, the CDR3 is TGTGCCAGCAGTCCCCAGGGGGCTGACACTGAAGCTTTCTTT.

In this sample, this clonotype turned up many times. This chain connects TRBV11-2 to TRBJ2-2; 10 bases fit TRBD1. V was pared by 6 bases and J by 4 bases, with 2 bases of the junction left unmatched. CDR3 length equals 14 residues. From germline, CDR1 is SGHAT and CDR2 FQNNGV. The CDR3 loop is CASRGTGVTGELFF. In nucleotides, the CDR3 is TGTGCCAGCAGGGGGACAGGGGTCACCGGGGAGCTGTTTTTT.

This clonotype was detected only a few times. CDR3 nucleotide sequence: TGTGCCAGCAGCTTTGTCTCAATCTTCGACAGGGGTCTTGGGGAGCAGTACTTC. Residues: CASSFVSIFDRGLGEQYF. This chain uses TRBV7-9 with TRBJ2-7, with 8 bases lining up with TRBD1. After removal of 3 bases from V and 7 bases from J, the junction contained 20 bases not matched to a gene. CDR3 length: 18 amino acids. Germline CDR1 reads SEHNR; CDR2 reads FQNEAQ (reference sequence).

This clonotype was picked up a small number of times. J is TRBJ2-3 and V is TRBV6-2 or TRBV6-3; no clear D gene. V was pared by 2 bases and J by 8 bases, with 5 bases between. This CDR3 comprises 11 residues. CDR1 is MNHEY, CDR2 SVGEGT, per germline. The CDR3 here is CASSYGGTQYF. The CDR3 DNA reads TGTGCCAGCAGTTACGGTGGTACGCAGTATTTT.

In this sample, this clonotype turned up a few times. The CDR3 DNA is TGTGCCAGCAACGTGGACCGAGGCACAGATACGCAGTATTTT. Encoded protein: CASNVDRGTDTQYF. The chain joins TRBV9 to TRBJ2-3; D ambiguous. The CDR3 has 14 residues. Deletions cut 6 bases from V and 1 base from J, with 12 bases between. The germline V gene encodes CDR1 SGDLS and CDR2 YYNGEE.

The sample holds one count of this clonotype. The junction and the germline gene differ at one end; a read error may be behind it. The chain is built from TRBV11-2 and TRBJ1-4; TRBD1 might be the D (5 bases). This CDR3 contains 15 residues. From germline, CDR1 is SGHAT and CDR2 FQNNGV. The CDR3 sequence is CDSSLDAGGGEKLFF. As DNA, the CDR3 is TGTGACAGCAGCTTAGATGCGGGGGGAGGAGAAAAACTGTTTTTT.

This clonotype appeared many times. The DNA of the CDR3 is TGTGCCAGCAACTTCGGCGGCGAGCAGTACTTC. Encoded protein: CASNFGGEQYF. V and J are TRBV2 and TRBJ2-7; D is uncertain. Germline V gene sequence: CDR1 SNHLY, CDR2 FYNNEI. Between the trimmed V and J ends, which lost 7 bases and 6 bases, there was a span of 10 bases. CDR3 length: 11 residues.

This clonotype occurred a few times. V gene TRBV18 combines with J gene TRBJ2-7, with TRBD1 matching over 11 bases. Germline V gene sequence: CDR1 KGHSH, CDR2 LQKENI. The V and J ends lost 6 bases and 7 bases, in that order; junction bases with no gene match: 11. The CDR3 extends over 15 amino acids. The chain's CDR3 is CASSLRDRGDLEQYF. Written as DNA, the CDR3 is TGTGCCAGCTCTCTCCGGGACAGGGGGGACTTGGAGCAGTACTTC.

This clonotype came up many times. J is TRBJ2-3 and V is TRBV7-8, with D perhaps TRBD2 (6 bases). The V gene lost 3 bases and the J gene lost 0 bases, with 10 bases spanning the gap. This CDR3 is 15 amino acids long. Germline values: CDR1 SGHVS, CDR2 FQNEAQ. The CDR3 loop reads CASSFAGISTDTQYF. CDR3 bases: TGTGCCAGCAGCTTCGCGGGGATAAGCACAGATACGCAGTATTTT.

This chain joins TRBV10-3 and TRBJ1-1; D call uncertain. V lost 2 bases to trimming and J lost 4 bases, with 11 bases between them. The CDR3 is made up of 14 amino acids. Germline values: CDR1 ENHRY, CDR2 SYGVKD. The CDR3 here is CAISENGVATEAFF. The CDR3 DNA follows: TGTGCCATCAGTGAGAACGGGGTAGCCACTGAAGCTTTCTTT.

This clonotype was seen at least ten times. The V gene is TRBV6-1, the J gene TRBJ2-7; the D is unclear. The CDR3 is made up of 13 amino acids. Per the germline V gene, CDR1 is MNHNS and CDR2 is SASEGT. V dropped 5 bases and J dropped 2 bases, with 10 bases sitting between them. In DNA form, the CDR3 reads TGTGCCAGCAGTTATTCACAGACCTACGAGCAGTACTTC. It yields the protein CASSYSQTYEQYF.

The V and J genes are TRBV19 and TRBJ1-5, with D uncertain. This CDR3 is 15 amino acids long. Deletions cut 3 bases from V and 3 bases from J, with 12 bases between. Per germline, CDR1 LNHDA and CDR2 SQIVND (reference sequence). CDR3 amino acids: CASSIGVGFNQPQHF. For the CDR3, the DNA is TGTGCCAGTAGTATTGGGGTAGGGTTCAATCAGCCCCAGCATTTT.

The V call is TRBV7-2, the J call TRBJ1-2; 11 positions agree with TRBD1. CDR1 SGHTA and CDR2 FQGNSA come from the germline V gene. The V segment lost 1 base and the J segment 7 bases; nucleotides outside the gene matches: 8. CDR3 length: 16 residues. The CDR3 sequence: CASSLDGQGAISGYTF. The CDR3 DNA sequence: TGTGCCAGCAGCTTAGATGGACAGGGGGCCATCTCTGGCTACACCTTC.

CDR3 amino acids: CASSLSGGPGQETQYF. CDR3 DNA: TGCGCCAGCAGCTTGAGTGGCGGGCCGGGGCAAGAGACCCAGTACTTC. This chain uses TRBV5-1 with TRBJ2-5; D is possibly TRBD2 (5 bases). Germline CDR1 and CDR2: SGHRS and YFSETQ. Trimming pared 1 base from V and 2 bases from J, leaving 15 bases between. The CDR3 length is 16 residues. Based on the CDR3 plus reference TRBV5-1 and TRBJ2-5, the full variable domain is KAGVTQTPRYLIKTRGQQVTLSCSPISGHRSVSWYQQTPGQGLQFLFEYFSETQRNKGNFPGRFSGRQFSNSRSEMNVSTLELGDSALYLCASSLSGGPGQETQYFGPGTRLLVL.

The sample holds many counts of this clonotype. The chain uses TRBV27 and TRBJ1-1; 7 nucleotides line up with TRBD1. Germline V gene lookup returns CDR1 MNHEY and CDR2 SMNVEV (reference sequence). This CDR3 is built from 13 residues. V shed 6 bases, J shed 4 bases, and the junction held 5 bases outside the gene matches. CDR3 coding DNA: TGTGCCAGCAGACAGGGGCCGAGCACTGAAGCTTTCTTT. Its translation is CASRQGPSTEAFF.

This clonotype was recorded once. CDR3 coding DNA: TGTGCCAGCAGAACAGGGGGCCATGGGGCCAACGTCCTGACTTTC. Protein product: CASRTGGHGANVLTF. V usage is TRBV28 and J usage is TRBJ2-6; the match to TRBD1 covers 9 bases. The CDR3 sequence is 15 residues long. The germline V gene encodes CDR1 MDHEN and CDR2 SYDVKM. V shed 6 bases and J 3 bases; nucleotides not matched to a gene: 3.